What follows is one T cell receptor (beta chain) and its context. What it recognizes is unknown. This record comes from a study of OX40 agonist ivuxolimab in advanced cancers. On the study more broadly: Patients' therapy was ivuxolimab, an antibody that acts as an agonist of OX40 (CD134). Patients assigned to dose escalation were diagnosed with hepatocellular carcinoma, melanoma, renal cell or head and neck cancer.

Study-wide results and caveats: Researchers report that CD8+ T cells had, on average, more expanded clones than CD4+.

Germline CDR1 SGHDT, CDR2 YYEEEE. Deletions cut 4 bases from V and 5 bases from J, with 15 bases between. The CDR3 consists of 15 residues. Clones were sequenced by immunoSEQ multiplex PCR, and TCRdb holds only the in-frame ones, with some missing. The sample shows about 78,000 clones, about 90% of them seen only once. Blood draws occurred at baseline, cycle 4 day 1, and cycle 7 day 1. The specimen comprised CD4+ or CD8+ T cells sorted from blood, sampled in a trial of the OX40 agonist ivuxolimab. The source is an adult with an advanced solid tumor such as melanoma, head and neck, liver or kidney cancer. The chain couples TRBV5-6 to TRBJ2-2; D perhaps matches TRBD2 (6 bases). The CDR3, as DNA: TGTGCCAGCAGCAGGAGGGGCGGCCGAACCGGGGAGCTGTTTTTT. Its protein product is CASSRRGGRTGELFF.